This TCR beta chain was sequenced for a study of T cell responses to AZD1222 COVID-19 vaccine. Study-wide results and limits: There were vaccine-associated CD4 TCRs across spike, dominant at 160-218 and 743-854. Most donors were white British and more were female, and clonal diversity was possibly underestimated. Spike-specific TCR breadth and depth both grew after two AZD1222 doses.

Concerning this clone: The target antigen is unknown.

Produced via immunoSEQ multiplex PCR; TCRdb's table is partial and in-frame only. The table has about 120,000 clones, roughly 89% seen once; the top ten hold 5% to 6%. CDR1 is GTSNPN, CDR2 SVGIG, per germline (reference sequence). CDR3 size: 17 residues. The junction had 12 bases not matched to a gene; V was cut back by 2 bases and J by 1 base. V gene TRBV30 combines with J gene TRBJ2-7; TRBD2 agrees at 9 bases. The sequence derives from an adult in good health. Sample: peripheral blood, taken on day 0 of AZD1222 vaccination. The CDR3 loop is CAWSKWLAGKESYEQYF. DNA for the CDR3: TGTGCCTGGAGTAAGTGGCTAGCGGGAAAGGAGTCCTACGAGCAGTACTTC. The complete variable domain, with remaining parts taken from reference TRBV30 and TRBJ2-7, reads SQTIHQWPATLVQPVGSPLSLECTVEGTSNPNLYWYRQAAGRGLQLLFYSVGIGQISSEVPQNLSASRPQDRQFILSSKKLLLSDSGFYLCAWSKWLAGKESYEQYFGPGTRLTVT.